This is a list of T cell receptor beta chains from one sample in a study of PD-1 blockade in classical Hodgkin lymphoma. Clones were read by immunoSEQ multiplex PCR, and TCRdb kept only the in-frame ones, dropping some. The table has about 42,000 clones, about two thirds seen once. The sequencing here drew on peripheral blood mononuclear cells (PBMCs), taken at baseline. These receptors all come from a human donor with classical Hodgkin lymphoma. Both conserved end residues are part of each CDR3. The order of the fields is CDR3 protein, clone size, J gene, V gene. Clone size is shown for a subset of rows, as once, few, many or a class of expanded clone.

CDR3aa: CASSGTGGAGELFF; abundance: .; j_gene: TRBJ2-2; v_gene: TRBV27
CDR3aa: CASSLIGQGARKLFF; abundance: .; j_gene: TRBJ1-4; v_gene: TRBV28
CDR3aa: CASSPWQGVGETQYF; abundance: .; j_gene: TRBJ2-5; v_gene: TRBV5-1
CDR3aa: CSVVLGVGAYEQYF; abundance: .; j_gene: TRBJ2-7; v_gene: TRBV29-1
CDR3aa: CASSVRLAGDFDTQYF; abundance: .; j_gene: TRBJ2-3; v_gene: TRBV11-2
CDR3aa: CASNLGQTWSANEKLFF; abundance: .; j_gene: TRBJ1-4; v_gene: TRBV28
CDR3aa: CASSLKPGRETQYF; abundance: once; j_gene: TRBJ2-5; v_gene: TRBV28
CDR3aa: CASGQGGAVGNTIYF; abundance: .; j_gene: TRBJ1-3; v_gene: TRBV6-5
CDR3aa: CASRGRTSGSDEQFF; abundance: .; j_gene: TRBJ2-1; v_gene: TRBV6-4
CDR3aa: CASGLDVGRDEQFF; abundance: .; j_gene: TRBJ2-1; v_gene: TRBV12-5
CDR3aa: CASFRGGDQPQHF; abundance: few; j_gene: TRBJ1-5; v_gene: TRBV6-6
CDR3aa: CSVETYRDSMYQETQYF; abundance: .; j_gene: TRBJ2-5; v_gene: TRBV29-1
CDR3aa: CASTLEGTQYF; abundance: .; j_gene: TRBJ2-5; v_gene: TRBV7-6
CDR3aa: CASSQAGGSQETQYF; abundance: once; j_gene: TRBJ2-5; v_gene: TRBV4-2
CDR3aa: CASSSGSDTQYF; abundance: .; j_gene: TRBJ2-3; v_gene: TRBV5-6
CDR3aa: CASSLYRAYGYTF; abundance: .; j_gene: TRBJ1-2; v_gene: TRBV28
CDR3aa: CASSGPSGSGKTQYF; abundance: .; j_gene: TRBJ2-5; v_gene: TRBV2
CDR3aa: CASSRRTGTEAFF; abundance: .; j_gene: TRBJ1-1; v_gene: TRBV5-4
CDR3aa: CASSSPPGANYGYTF; abundance: few; j_gene: TRBJ1-2; v_gene: TRBV7-9
CDR3aa: CASSLDRGATGELFF; abundance: .; j_gene: TRBJ2-2; v_gene: TRBV4-3
CDR3aa: CASSPLGEGGRTDTQYF; abundance: .; j_gene: TRBJ2-3; v_gene: TRBV14
CDR3aa: CASSPGALNTEAFF; abundance: .; j_gene: TRBJ1-1; v_gene: TRBV28
CDR3aa: CASSSSGTGGLDTQYF; abundance: .; j_gene: TRBJ2-3; v_gene: TRBV18
CDR3aa: CAISEEVRGRDTEAFF; abundance: .; j_gene: TRBJ1-1; v_gene: TRBV10-3
CDR3aa: CASSSTVYNEQFF; abundance: .; j_gene: TRBJ2-1; v_gene: TRBV19
CDR3aa: CASSLESPNQPQHF; abundance: .; j_gene: TRBJ1-5; v_gene: TRBV5-1
CDR3aa: CASTPREGGYEQYF; abundance: .; j_gene: TRBJ2-7; v_gene: TRBV6-1
CDR3aa: CASREWIKGTQYF; abundance: .; j_gene: TRBJ2-5; v_gene: TRBV21-1
CDR3aa: CASSLALYEQYF; abundance: .; j_gene: TRBJ2-7; v_gene: TRBV7-2
CDR3aa: CASRPADRGTGELFF; abundance: .; j_gene: TRBJ2-2; v_gene: TRBV5-8
CDR3aa: CASSQGQLNTEAFF; abundance: few; j_gene: TRBJ1-1; v_gene: TRBV4-1
CDR3aa: CASSEGYEQYF; abundance: few; j_gene: TRBJ2-7; v_gene: TRBV2
CDR3aa: CASSYALDGRNTEAFF; abundance: .; j_gene: TRBJ1-1; v_gene: TRBV6-5
CDR3aa: CASSQVAGGPVEQYF; abundance: .; j_gene: TRBJ2-7; v_gene: TRBV25-1
CDR3aa: CASSLRDNHNEQFF; abundance: .; j_gene: TRBJ2-1; v_gene: TRBV7-7
CDR3aa: CASSLQVTHEQYF; abundance: few; j_gene: TRBJ2-7; v_gene: TRBV10-2
CDR3aa: CASSPQGPNTEAFF; abundance: .; j_gene: TRBJ1-1; v_gene: TRBV18
CDR3aa: CASSYSLWGDKNIQYF; abundance: .; j_gene: TRBJ2-4; v_gene: TRBV6-5
CDR3aa: CASSISPDANQPQHF; abundance: once; j_gene: TRBJ1-5; v_gene: TRBV19
CDR3aa: CASSGGPRYEQYF; abundance: .; j_gene: TRBJ2-7; v_gene: TRBV7-2
CDR3aa: CASSPGRLAGINEQFF; abundance: .; j_gene: TRBJ2-1; v_gene: TRBV7-3
CDR3aa: CASSRGVPAGSSYEQYF; abundance: few; j_gene: TRBJ2-7; v_gene: TRBV7-9
CDR3aa: CASSQGEGSVYEQYF; abundance: few; j_gene: TRBJ2-7; v_gene: TRBV4-2
CDR3aa: CASSARDRSFANTGELFF; abundance: .; j_gene: TRBJ2-2; v_gene: TRBV7-3
CDR3aa: CASSLTDRAFF; abundance: few; j_gene: TRBJ1-1; v_gene: TRBV7-9
CDR3aa: CASSLYGQGIYEQYF; abundance: .; j_gene: TRBJ2-7; v_gene: TRBV28
CDR3aa: CASSEGLVSVF; abundance: .; j_gene: TRBJ1-4; v_gene: TRBV25-1
CDR3aa: CASSLGPGGVTEAFF; abundance: few; j_gene: TRBJ1-1; v_gene: TRBV5-1
CDR3aa: CASSLGGYSNQPQHF; abundance: .; j_gene: TRBJ1-5; v_gene: TRBV5-6
CDR3aa: CASSRGGSGELFF; abundance: .; j_gene: TRBJ2-2; v_gene: TRBV19